The following is a TCR beta chain sequence with its context. Its antigen is still unknown. Per-nucleotide qualities are absent, and no much larger clonotype sits a single base away. This sample is drawn from a study of PD-1 blockade in classical Hodgkin lymphoma (dated by TCRdb to 2020 to 2022). Background for the entire study: Nivolumab dosing was 3 mg/kg intravenously every 2 weeks, continuing until either disease progression or unacceptable toxicity. The study used CyTOF and TCR beta sequencing to define a peripheral blood immune signature of response to PD-1 blockade in classical Hodgkin lymphoma. Results and caveats for the whole study, not just this receptor: The study was restricted to a single clinical trial cohort, and the causes of repertoire differences, possibly disease activity or prior therapy, were left undefined. Lower diversity was observed in patients in whom nivolumab was started less than 1 year after ASCT, and these patients were excluded from later analyses so that confounding by immune reconstitution would be avoided. Baseline TCR diversity was reported to be lower in newly diagnosed patients than in healthy donors and to be lower still in relapsed/refractory patients. By C4D1, a significant rise was seen in CD4+ TCR diversity but not in CD8+ TCR diversity (p=0.0027 vs p=0.16), and the rise was most apparent among complete responders (p=0.02). Trial patients achieving complete response had baseline diversity similar to newly diagnosed patients, whereas partial responders and progressors had significantly lower diversity.

This specimen's time point label, interpreted: cycle 2 day 1 (C2D1) of nivolumab. Every trial patient had relapsed following autologous stem cell transplantation, and prior brentuximab vedotin exposure was what differed among cohorts A, B and C. The trial cohort included 55 to 65 patients with relapsed/refractory classical Hodgkin lymphoma, and each patient had a best overall response of complete response, partial response or progressive disease. In the multi-cohort phase II CheckMate 205 trial, trial patients received single-agent nivolumab. An independent review committee assessed best overall response by applying the 2007 International Working Group response criteria. Trial PBMCs were collected just before the start of nivolumab (C1D1) and during therapy at cycle 2 day 1 and cycle 4 day 1. Peripheral blood was collected in 8 mL Vacutainer Cell Preparation Tubes, from which PBMCs were isolated by centrifugation and then cryopreserved.

Compared with germline, V lacks 3 bases and J lacks 6 bases; bases without a gene match: 9. The CDR3 covers 16 residues, taking in both the cysteine and the phenylalanine. Only the CDR3 DNA is retained, 48 bases long and in frame from the first base. CDR1 and CDR2, looked up from the germline V gene, are MGHRA and YSYEKL. Genomic DNA was extracted with the Qiagen DNeasy kit from unsorted PBMCs and from negatively selected CD4+ and CD8+ fractions. TCR beta CDR3 regions were subjected to amplification by immunoSEQ multiplex PCR with primers that anneal to V and J segments. A synthetic immune receptor repertoire was used to minimize amplification bias, and any remaining bias was removed computationally after sequencing. In the paper's pipeline: Custom Python scripts were used to quantify repertoire diversity as the Shannon entropy index. Unsorted, CD4+ and CD8+ repertoires were analyzed separately, except in combined analyses where CD4+ and CD8+ sequences were merged in silico. A clone counted as expanded when the clone's frequency after treatment rose at least 2-fold relative to C1D1, and clones undetected at baseline were given a pseudocount of 0.5. Clones with 0 or 1 copy at C1D1 were classified as singleton clones, and clones with 2 or more copies were classified as non-singleton clones. Clones expanded in unsorted samples were assigned a CD4+, CD8+ or unknown annotation through matching of protein sequences in sorted samples from the same patient. Diversity changes from C1D1 to C4D1 were tested in paired samples using Wilcoxon tests. The source is immuneACCESS, and TCRdb retained only in-frame sequences with V and J called. Part of the clones is not carried over; for the studies checked, unresolved V genes explain less than half of this, and the remainder is unexplained. That table furnishes V, J and clone size, whereas the DNA furnished D and trimming. The sample contains fewer than 50,000 clones, roughly 86% of them found a single time. The top ten clones comprise less than 7% of the sample.

The receptor chain draws on TRBV4-1 and TRBJ2-7; TRBD2 aligns with 12 central bases. Sequencing used peripheral blood mononuclear cells (PBMCs), obtained before the second cycle of nivolumab. This clonotype was obtained from a human donor with classical Hodgkin lymphoma. The base sequence is TGCGCCAGCAGCCAGGGGGCTAGCGGGGGGGCCGGCGAGCAGTACTTC. This translates into CASSQGASGGAGEQYF.